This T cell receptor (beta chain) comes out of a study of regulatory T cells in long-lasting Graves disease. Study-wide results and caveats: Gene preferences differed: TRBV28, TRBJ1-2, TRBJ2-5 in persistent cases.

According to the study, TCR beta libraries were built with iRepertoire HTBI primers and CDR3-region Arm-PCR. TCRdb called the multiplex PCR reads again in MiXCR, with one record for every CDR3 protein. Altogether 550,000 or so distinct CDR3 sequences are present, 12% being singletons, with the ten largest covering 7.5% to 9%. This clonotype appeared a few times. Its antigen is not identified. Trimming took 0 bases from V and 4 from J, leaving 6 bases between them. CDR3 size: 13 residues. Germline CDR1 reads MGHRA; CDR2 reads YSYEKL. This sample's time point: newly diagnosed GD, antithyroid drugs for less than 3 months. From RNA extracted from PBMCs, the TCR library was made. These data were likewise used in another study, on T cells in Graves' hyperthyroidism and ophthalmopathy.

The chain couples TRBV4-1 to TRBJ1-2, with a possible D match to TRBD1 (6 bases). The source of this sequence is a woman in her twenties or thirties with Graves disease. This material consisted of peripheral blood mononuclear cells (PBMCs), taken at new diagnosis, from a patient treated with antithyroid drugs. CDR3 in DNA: TGCGCCAGCAGCCAAGACAGGGGCTATGGCTACACCTTC. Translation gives CASSQDRGYGYTF.